This T cell receptor (beta chain) was sequenced for a study of blood T cells in healthy people across ages. Overall study results and limits: There were more naive CD4+ cells and higher diversity in long-lived donors than in aged donors.

This clonotype was seen only a few times. Its antigen is as yet unknown. Next came a second PCR, run for about 7 to 12 cycles, which used a sample-barcoded 5' primer along with a J-beta primer mix. From the 5' RACE reads, TCRdb called clonotypes with MiXCR, one entry per CDR3 protein. In the table there are about 1 million distinct CDR3 sequences, more than 40% of which are singletons. Trimming cost V 1 base and J 5 bases, with 21 bases left between them. CDR1 is SGHRS, CDR2 YFSETQ, per germline. CDR3 size: 17 residues. Sequenced material: blood. The sequence derives from a woman aged 55-69 years in good health. V and J are TRBV5-1 and TRBJ2-5; D possibly matches TRBD1 or TRBD2 (5 bases each). Here the CDR3 DNA reads TGCGCCAGCAGCTTGATGGGGACCCACCTACCCAAGGAGACCCAGTACTTC. It specifies CASSLMGTHLPKETQYF.